This TCR beta chain was captured by sequencing in a study of cytotoxic CD8 clonotypes in ibrutinib-treated CLL. With regard to this clone: Its antigen is not identified.

The repertoire was sequenced with immunoSEQ multiplex PCR; TCRdb's copy has only in-frame clones and lacks some. The sample carries approximately 15,000 clones, about 80% recorded once. Study-wide results and caveats: Clonality was elevated at ibrutinib response and had returned toward baseline at progression.

This CDR3 is built from 15 residues. Germline lookup yields CDR1 SGHDN and CDR2 FVKESK. Trimming stripped 1 base from V and 4 bases from J, with 13 bases between. TCR beta libraries used around 2 micrograms of genomic DNA from cryopreserved PBMCs. The chain joins TRBV14 to TRBJ1-1; D is undetermined. This sequence was found in a human donor with chronic lymphocytic leukemia. The sample in question was PBMCs, obtained before ibrutinib treatment. CDR3 protein: CASSQASGLATEAFF. The CDR3 DNA sequence: TGTGCCAGCAGCCAAGCATCAGGTTTGGCCACTGAAGCTTTCTTT. The entire variable domain, with the rest obtained from reference TRBV14 and TRBJ1-1, is as follows: EAGVTQFPSHSVIEKGQTVTLRCDPISGHDNLYWYRRVMGKEIKFLLHFVKESKQDESGMPNNRFLAERTGGTYSTLKVQPAELEDSGVYFCASSQASGLATEAFFGQGTRLTVV.